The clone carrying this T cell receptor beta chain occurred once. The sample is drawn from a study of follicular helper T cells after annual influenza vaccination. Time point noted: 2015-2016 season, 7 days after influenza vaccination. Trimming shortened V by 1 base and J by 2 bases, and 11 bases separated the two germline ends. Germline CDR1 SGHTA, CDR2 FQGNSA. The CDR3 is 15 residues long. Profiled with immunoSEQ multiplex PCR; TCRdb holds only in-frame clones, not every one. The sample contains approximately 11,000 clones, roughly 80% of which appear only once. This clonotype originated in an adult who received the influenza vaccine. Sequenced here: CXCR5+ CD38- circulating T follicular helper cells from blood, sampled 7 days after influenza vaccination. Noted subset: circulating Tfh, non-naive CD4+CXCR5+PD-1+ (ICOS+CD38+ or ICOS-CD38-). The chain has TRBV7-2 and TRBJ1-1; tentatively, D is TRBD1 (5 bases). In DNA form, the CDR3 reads TGTGCCAGCAGCTTAGTTTGGCAGGGCAACACTGAAGCTTTCTTT. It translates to CASSLVWQGNTEAFF.